These T cell receptor beta chains were read from a single sample in a study of blood T cell repertoires in COVID-19. TCRdb keeps only in-frame clones here, not all; method: immunoSEQ multiplex PCR. The sample yields approximately 430,000 clones, around 86% seen once. The sequenced sample was peripheral blood. These receptors all stem from a woman aged 25-40 years with active or convalescent COVID-19. Each CDR3 is given with its conserved first and last residue. The D gene is left open where the match is weak. Clone size appears in some rows only: once, few, many, or a class for an expanded clone.

length: 13
J: TRBJ1-1
size: .
D: .
V: TRBV10-3
DNA: TGTGCCATCAACCAGGGTGGGAACACTGAAGCTTTCTTT
CDR3: CAINQGGNTEAFF

length: 14
J: TRBJ1-5
size: once
D: TRBD1
V: TRBV29-1
DNA: TGCAGCGTCGCGGGGGACAGGGGGAATCAGCCCCAGCATTTT
CDR3: CSVAGDRGNQPQHF

length: 15
J: TRBJ1-2
size: .
D: TRBD1
V: TRBV27
DNA: TGTGCCAGCAGTTTCTTCTCACAGGGGGCTGGTGGCTACACCTTC
CDR3: CASSFFSQGAGGYTF

length: 14
J: TRBJ1-5
size: .
D: TRBD1
V: TRBV7-2
DNA: TGTGCCAGCAGCGGGACAGGGGTGGCTCAGCCCCAGCATTTT
CDR3: CASSGTGVAQPQHF

length: 16
J: TRBJ2-1
size: .
D: .
V: TRBV4-1
DNA: TGCGCCAGCAGCCAAGAACTACAGGGTGGGAGCGATGAGCAGTTCTTC
CDR3: CASSQELQGGSDEQFF

length: 15
J: TRBJ2-5
size: .
D: TRBD2
V: TRBV5-1
DNA: TGCGCCAGCAGCTTGAGCGGAGCGGGGAAAGAGACCCAGTACTTC
CDR3: CASSLSGAGKETQYF

length: 15
J: TRBJ2-1
size: .
D: .
V: TRBV5-4
DNA: TGTGCCAGCAGCTTGGCCCCTAGCTCCTACAATGAGCAGTTCTTC
CDR3: CASSLAPSSYNEQFF

length: 14
J: TRBJ2-2
size: .
D: TRBD1
V: TRBV2
DNA: TGTGCCATTCCGGGACAGGGATCGAGTGTGGAGCTGTTTTTT
CDR3: CAIPGQGSSVELFF

length: 15
J: TRBJ1-5
size: .
D: .
V: TRBV2
DNA: TGTGCCAGCAGTGAAGGTCAGGGGCGGAATCAGCCCCAGCATTTT
CDR3: CASSEGQGRNQPQHF

length: 15
J: TRBJ1-3
size: .
D: .
V: TRBV7-9
DNA: TGTGCCAGCAGCTTAGTAGGGGAATCTGGAAACACCATATATTTT
CDR3: CASSLVGESGNTIYF

length: 12
J: TRBJ2-2
size: .
D: .
V: TRBV29-1
DNA: TGCAGCGTTGTTTCCGGTACCGGGGAGCTGTTTTTT
CDR3: CSVVSGTGELFF

length: 16
J: TRBJ1-1
size: few
D: TRBD1
V: TRBV4-1
DNA: TGCGCCAGCAGCCATCCGGGACAGGGGGTTAGGTCTGGAGCTTTCTTT
CDR3: CASSHPGQGVRSGAFF

length: 15
J: TRBJ2-7
size: .
D: TRBD2
V: TRBV6-5
DNA: TGTGCCAGCAGAGCGACTAGCGGGAGTCTTTACGAGCAGTACTTC
CDR3: CASRATSGSLYEQYF

length: 16
J: TRBJ1-5
size: once
D: TRBD1
V: TRBV27
DNA: TGTGCCAGCAGTTCCAGGGACAGAAGTAGCAATCAGCCCCAGCATTTT
CDR3: CASSSRDRSSNQPQHF

length: 16
J: TRBJ2-7
size: .
D: .
V: TRBV14
DNA: TGTGCCAGCAGCCTAACCCCCCGGGACATTCTGTACGAGCAGTACTTC
CDR3: CASSLTPRDILYEQYF

length: 15
J: TRBJ2-1
size: .
D: TRBD2
V: TRBV10-3
DNA: TGTGCCATCAGTGAGGGACTAGCGGGTTGGAATGAGCAGTTCTTC
CDR3: CAISEGLAGWNEQFF

length: 13
J: TRBJ2-7
size: few
D: TRBD1
V: TRBV28
DNA: TGTGCCAGCAGTGGACAGGGGGCCTACGAGCAGTACTTC
CDR3: CASSGQGAYEQYF

length: 16
J: TRBJ2-1
size: .
D: .
V: TRBV4-2
DNA: TGTGCCAGCAGCCAAGACGATACTAGCTCCTACAATGAGCAGTTCTTC
CDR3: CASSQDDTSSYNEQFF

length: 15
J: TRBJ1-1
size: medium-sized
D: TRBD1
V: TRBV5-1
DNA: TGCGCCAGCAGTTGGTACTATGCCGGGACAGAGCCAGCTTTCTTT
CDR3: CASSWYYAGTEPAFF

length: 14
J: TRBJ2-7
size: .
D: TRBD2
V: TRBV5-1
DNA: TGCGCCAGCAGCAATCTAGCGGGGGGGCCCGAGCAGTACTTC
CDR3: CASSNLAGGPEQYF

length: 14
J: TRBJ1-6
size: .
D: .
V: TRBV6-6
DNA: TGTGCCAGCAGTTACTCGACAGGAAATTCACCCCTCCACTTT
CDR3: CASSYSTGNSPLHF

length: 15
J: TRBJ1-1
size: once
D: TRBD1
V: TRBV9
DNA: TGTGCCAGCAGCCCTCGACAGGGAGGCGTCACTGAAGCTTTCTTT
CDR3: CASSPRQGGVTEAFF

length: 15
J: TRBJ1-6
size: .
D: .
V: TRBV4-1
DNA: TGCGCCAGCAGCCAAGCCTACGGGGTGAATTCACCCCTCCACTTT
CDR3: CASSQAYGVNSPLHF

length: 17
J: TRBJ1-2
size: .
D: .
V: TRBV3-1/TRBV3-2
DNA: TGTGCCAGCAGCCAACGCAGCGGCAGATTTGAAAAATATGGCTACACCTTC
CDR3: CASSQRSGRFEKYGYTF

length: 15
J: TRBJ2-1
size: few
D: .
V: TRBV21-1
DNA: TGTGCCAGCAGCAAAGCGTTACTAGCGGGAGGAGAGCAGTTCTTC
CDR3: CASSKALLAGGEQFF

length: 13
J: TRBJ2-1
size: .
D: .
V: TRBV5-1
DNA: TGCGCCAGCAGTACAAGCTCCTACAATGAGCAGTTCTTC
CDR3: CASSTSSYNEQFF

length: 15
J: TRBJ1-5
size: .
D: .
V: TRBV7-8
DNA: TGTGCCAGCAGCCCAAACGCAGTTGCCAATCAGCCCCAGCATTTT
CDR3: CASSPNAVANQPQHF

length: 16
J: TRBJ1-2
size: .
D: .
V: TRBV5-1
DNA: TGCGCCAGCAGCCCTATCCCAGAATATGGAGGCTATGGCTACACCTTC
CDR3: CASSPIPEYGGYGYTF

length: 16
J: TRBJ2-3
size: .
D: TRBD1
V: TRBV6-4
DNA: TGTGCCAGCAGTGACTCCGGGACAGGGCCCACAGATACGCAGTATTTT
CDR3: CASSDSGTGPTDTQYF

length: 13
J: TRBJ1-2
size: .
D: TRBD1
V: TRBV2
DNA: TGTGCCAGCATAAGAGGGGGCAACTATGGCTACACCTTC
CDR3: CASIRGGNYGYTF

length: 14
J: TRBJ1-2
size: .
D: .
V: TRBV6-5
DNA: TGTGCCAGCAGTTACCTTGACAGACCCTATGGCTACACCTTC
CDR3: CASSYLDRPYGYTF

length: 14
J: TRBJ1-3
size: .
D: .
V: TRBV6-1
DNA: TGTGCCAGCAGTGAACTAGGAGCTGGAAACACCATATATTTT
CDR3: CASSELGAGNTIYF

length: 13
J: TRBJ2-7
size: once
D: TRBD2
V: TRBV2
DNA: TGTGCCAGCAGCGACCCGGGACTAGCGGCCCCCGGCTTC
CDR3: CASSDPGLAAPGF

length: 16
J: TRBJ2-3
size: once
D: TRBD2
V: TRBV5-1
DNA: TGCGCCAGCAGCTTGGACGGCGGGGGGGCCGCAGATACGCAGTATTTT
CDR3: CASSLDGGGAADTQYF

length: 12
J: TRBJ1-1
size: .
D: .
V: TRBV7-9
DNA: TGTGCCAGCAGCCAAGGACAAGGGGGAGCTTTCTTT
CDR3: CASSQGQGGAFF

length: 17
J: TRBJ2-3
size: once
D: TRBD2
V: TRBV3-1/TRBV3-2
DNA: TGTGCCAGCAGCCAAGCTTTGTGGACTAGCGGGACAGATACGCAGTATTTT
CDR3: CASSQALWTSGTDTQYF

length: 14
J: TRBJ2-7
size: once
D: TRBD2
V: TRBV6-5
DNA: TGTGCCAGCAGTCCAGCGGGGCGCGGGTACGAGCAGTACTTC
CDR3: CASSPAGRGYEQYF

length: 12
J: TRBJ2-1
size: .
D: .
V: TRBV27
DNA: TGTGCCACCAATGGACTGTACAATGAGCAGTTCTTC
CDR3: CATNGLYNEQFF

length: 13
J: TRBJ1-2
size: .
D: .
V: TRBV27
DNA: TGTGCCAGCAGTTTAAGTCCGGGATATGGCTACACCTTC
CDR3: CASSLSPGYGYTF

length: 12
J: TRBJ1-1
size: .
D: TRBD1
V: TRBV29-1
DNA: TGCAGCGTTGAAACAGGGGGCACTGAAGCTTTCTTT
CDR3: CSVETGGTEAFF

length: 15
J: TRBJ2-7
size: .
D: TRBD1
V: TRBV6-5
DNA: TGTGCCAGCAGTTACTCCGGGACAGCTTCCTACGAGCAGTACTTC
CDR3: CASSYSGTASYEQYF

length: 13
J: TRBJ1-4
size: .
D: .
V: TRBV15
DNA: TGTGCCACCAGCAGGGGGACTACAGAAAAACTGTTTTTT
CDR3: CATSRGTTEKLFF

length: 15
J: TRBJ1-3
size: .
D: .
V: TRBV6-5
DNA: TGTGCCAGCAGTTACTTCCTGGGAGCCGGAAACACCATATATTTT
CDR3: CASSYFLGAGNTIYF

length: 19
J: TRBJ2-4
size: .
D: TRBD2
V: TRBV10-1
DNA: TGCGCCAGCACCTTCACTAGCGGGGGGCGTATACTAGCCAAAAACATTCAGTACTTC
CDR3: CASTFTSGGRILAKNIQYF

length: 15
J: TRBJ1-2
size: .
D: TRBD1
V: TRBV7-9
DNA: TGTGCCAGCAGCTCAGGACAGGGGGAAGACTATGGCTACACCTTC
CDR3: CASSSGQGEDYGYTF

length: 15
J: TRBJ2-5
size: .
D: TRBD1
V: TRBV5-1
DNA: TGCGCCAGCAGCCGACAGGGGGAACCTCAAGAGACCCAGTACTTC
CDR3: CASSRQGEPQETQYF

length: 14
J: TRBJ2-3
size: .
D: TRBD1
V: TRBV25-1
DNA: TGTGCCAGTACAGGGGGCCTAGCCTCAGATACGCAGTATTTT
CDR3: CASTGGLASDTQYF

length: 18
J: TRBJ1-1
size: .
D: TRBD1
V: TRBV27
DNA: TGTGCCAGCAGTTCTCAATCGTTTGGGACAGGGTTGAGGACTGAAGCTTTCTTT
CDR3: CASSSQSFGTGLRTEAFF

length: 16
J: TRBJ2-7
size: .
D: .
V: TRBV5-1
DNA: TGCGCCAGCAGCTTGGACGCGGGCGCAGGCTCCTACGAGCAGTACTTC
CDR3: CASSLDAGAGSYEQYF

length: 15
J: TRBJ2-7
size: .
D: TRBD1
V: TRBV7-9
DNA: TGTGCCAGCAGCTTTAACCAGGGGGCCTCCTACGAGCAGTACTTC
CDR3: CASSFNQGASYEQYF

length: 15
J: TRBJ1-2
size: .
D: .
V: TRBV19
DNA: TGTGCCAGTACCCCGTCAGAAACCTCTAACTATGGCTACACCTTC
CDR3: CASTPSETSNYGYTF